The rows below give T cell receptor beta chains drawn from one sample of a study of blood T cells in healthy people across ages. TCRdb itself ran the 5' RACE reads through MiXCR, one entry per CDR3 protein. The sample gives hundreds of thousands of distinct CDR3 sequences, around 54% of which show up once; 30% to 45% is in the top ten. The specimen was blood. Receptor source: a man aged 55 to 70 in good health. The CDR3 runs from the conserved cysteine through the conserved F or W. The D gene is left open where the match is weak. Where a row states a size, it is once, few, many or the class of an expanded clone; other rows omit it.

j_call,v_call,d_call,clone_size,cdr3_aa,cdr3_nt
TRBJ2-5,TRBV12-3/TRBV12-4,TRBD2,.,CASSRSGGTQYF,TGTGCCAGCAGCCGGAGCGGGGGGACCCAGTACTTC
TRBJ2-3,TRBV12-3/TRBV12-4,.,.,CASTLVGGDTQYF,TGTGCCAGCACCCTAGTGGGGGGAGATACGCAGTATTTT
TRBJ2-5,TRBV3-1,.,.,CASSQDRGGLVETQYF,TGTGCCAGCAGCCAAGATCGAGGGGGGCTGGTAGAGACCCAGTACTTC
TRBJ2-3,TRBV10-1,TRBD2,few,CASSEASGASDTQYF,TGCGCCAGCAGTGAGGCTAGCGGGGCCTCAGATACGCAGTATTTT
TRBJ2-5,TRBV12-5,TRBD2,.,CASGLVSGRGETQYF,TGTGCTAGTGGTTTGGTATCGGGGAGGGGAGAGACCCAGTACTTC
TRBJ1-2,TRBV12-3/TRBV12-4,TRBD1,.,CASSPTRDSYGYTF,TGTGCCAGCAGCCCCACGCGGGACAGCTATGGCTACACCTTC
TRBJ1-5,TRBV28,.,.,CASSSGGDGQPQHF,TGTGCCAGCAGTTCGGGAGGAGACGGCCAGCCCCAGCATTTT
TRBJ1-6,TRBV14,.,.,CASSQVQPNSPLHF,TGTGCCAGCAGCCAAGTTCAGCCTAATTCACCCCTCCACTTT
TRBJ1-2,TRBV27,.,.,CASSLRGSGGYTF,TGTGCCAGCAGTTTACGCGGGAGTGGTGGCTACACCTTC
TRBJ2-7,TRBV3-1,TRBD1,few,CASSHQGAYEQYF,TGTGCCAGCAGCCATCAGGGGGCCTACGAGCAGTACTTC
TRBJ2-4,TRBV29-1,TRBD2,few,CSVQPLAGGEQYF,TGCAGCGTCCAACCCCTAGCGGGGGGTGAGCAGTACTTC
TRBJ2-5,TRBV19,.,once,CASSANRETQYF,TGTGCCAGTAGTGCCAATCGAGAGACCCAGTACTTC
TRBJ1-2,TRBV29-1,TRBD1,few,CSVEAGGGGYTF,TGCAGCGTTGAAGCAGGGGGGGGTGGCTACACCTTC
TRBJ2-1,TRBV25-1,TRBD1,.,CASSGAGTVYNEQFF,TGTGCCAGCAGTGGGGCCGGGACAGTATACAATGAGCAGTTCTTC
TRBJ1-4,TRBV5-1,.,.,CASSLEANEKLFF,TGCGCCAGCAGCTTGGAGGCTAATGAAAAACTGTTTTTT
TRBJ2-3,TRBV4-3,.,.,CASSQDPAFLADTQYF,TGCGCCAGCAGCCAAGACCCCGCCTTTCTGGCAGATACGCAGTATTTT
TRBJ1-6,TRBV6-6,.,.,CASSPPGSSSYNSPLHF,TGTGCCAGCAGTCCCCCCGGGTCCAGCTCCTATAATTCACCCCTCCACTTT
TRBJ1-3,TRBV4-1,.,.,CASSQDLGFSGNTIYF,TGCGCCAGCAGCCAAGATCTAGGATTCTCTGGAAACACCATATATTTT
TRBJ1-1,TRBV29-1,.,.,CSVRYRTENTEAFF,TGCAGCGTTAGATATAGGACAGAGAACACTGAAGCTTTCTTT
TRBJ2-1,TRBV29-1,TRBD2,.,CSVAAGATSYNEQFF,TGCAGCGTTGCAGCGGGGGCTACCTCCTACAATGAGCAGTTCTTC
TRBJ2-1,TRBV5-1,.,few,CASSLVAGYPYNEQFF,TGCGCCAGCAGCTTGGTCGCAGGGTACCCCTACAATGAGCAGTTCTTC
TRBJ2-5,TRBV5-1,.,.,CASSSTGTHQETQYF,TGCGCCAGCAGCAGTACCGGGACACACCAAGAGACCCAGTACTTC
TRBJ2-1,TRBV7-2,.,few,CASSLSSTNEQFF,TGTGCCAGCAGCTTATCCTCTACCAATGAGCAGTTCTTC
TRBJ1-2,TRBV29-1,.,.,CSGGQPLGGYTF,TGCAGCGGCGGACAGCCCTTGGGTGGCTACACCTTC